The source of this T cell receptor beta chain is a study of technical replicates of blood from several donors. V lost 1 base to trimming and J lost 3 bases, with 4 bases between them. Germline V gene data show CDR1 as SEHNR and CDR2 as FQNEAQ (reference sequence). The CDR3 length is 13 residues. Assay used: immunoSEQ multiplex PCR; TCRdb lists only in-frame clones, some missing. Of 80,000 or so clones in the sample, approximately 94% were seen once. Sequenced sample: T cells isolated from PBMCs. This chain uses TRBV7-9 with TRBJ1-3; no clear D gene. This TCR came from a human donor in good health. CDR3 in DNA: TGTGCCAGCAGCTTAGACGGTGGAAACACCATATATTTT. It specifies CASSLDGGNTIYF.